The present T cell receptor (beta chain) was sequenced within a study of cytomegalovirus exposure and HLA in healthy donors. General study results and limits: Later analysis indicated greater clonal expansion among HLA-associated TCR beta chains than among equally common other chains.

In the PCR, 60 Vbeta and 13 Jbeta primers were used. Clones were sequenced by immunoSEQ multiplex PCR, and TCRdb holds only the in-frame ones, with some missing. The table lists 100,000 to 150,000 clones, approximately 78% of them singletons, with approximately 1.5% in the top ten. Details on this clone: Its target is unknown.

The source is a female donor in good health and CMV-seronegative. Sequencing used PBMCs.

CDR3 bases: TGTGCCAGTAGTATAGGACTAGCGGGAGAGCAGTACTTC. Translating it yields CASSIGLAGEQYF. The chain joins TRBV19 to TRBJ2-7; 11 bases fit TRBD2. CDR1 and CDR2 from the germline V gene are LNHDA and SQIVND (reference sequence). This CDR3 region has 13 residues. With 1 base clipped from V and 7 bases from J, the junction kept 0 bases outside the gene matches.